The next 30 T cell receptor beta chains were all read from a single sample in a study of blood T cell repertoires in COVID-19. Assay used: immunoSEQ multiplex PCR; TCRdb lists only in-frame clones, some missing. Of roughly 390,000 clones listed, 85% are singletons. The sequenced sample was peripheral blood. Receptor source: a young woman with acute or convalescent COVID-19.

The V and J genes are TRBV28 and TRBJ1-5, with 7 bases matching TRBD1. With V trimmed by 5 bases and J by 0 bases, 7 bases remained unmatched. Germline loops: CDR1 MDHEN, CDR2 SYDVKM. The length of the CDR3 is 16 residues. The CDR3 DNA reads TGTGCCAGCAGTCGTCCTCAGGGGGTTAGCAATCAGCCCCAGCATTTT. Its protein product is CASSRPQGVSNQPQHF.

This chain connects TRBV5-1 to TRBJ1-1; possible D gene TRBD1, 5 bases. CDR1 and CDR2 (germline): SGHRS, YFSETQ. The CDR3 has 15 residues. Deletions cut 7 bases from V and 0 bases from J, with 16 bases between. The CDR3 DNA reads TGCGCCAGCGGAGAGGGGACGGGGGTGAACACTGAAGCTTTCTTT. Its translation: CASGEGTGVNTEAFF. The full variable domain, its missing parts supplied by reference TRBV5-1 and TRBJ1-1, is KAGVTQTPRYLIKTRGQQVTLSCSPISGHRSVSWYQQTPGQGLQFLFEYFSETQRNKGNFPGRFSGRQFSNSRSEMNVSTLELGDSALYLCASGEGTGVNTEAFFGQGTRLTVV.

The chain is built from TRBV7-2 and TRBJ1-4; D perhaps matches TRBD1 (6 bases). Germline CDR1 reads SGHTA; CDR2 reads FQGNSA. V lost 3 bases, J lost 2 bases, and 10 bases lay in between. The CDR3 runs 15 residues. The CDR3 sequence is CASSLQGYTNEKLFF. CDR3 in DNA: TGTGCCAGCAGCTTGCAGGGGTACACTAATGAAAAACTGTTTTTT.

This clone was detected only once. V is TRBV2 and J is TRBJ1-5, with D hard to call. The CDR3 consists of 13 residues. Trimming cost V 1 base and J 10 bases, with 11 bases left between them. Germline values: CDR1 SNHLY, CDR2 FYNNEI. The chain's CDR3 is CASSEEERRPQHF. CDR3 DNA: TGTGCCAGCAGTGAAGAGGAGAGGAGACCCCAGCATTTT.

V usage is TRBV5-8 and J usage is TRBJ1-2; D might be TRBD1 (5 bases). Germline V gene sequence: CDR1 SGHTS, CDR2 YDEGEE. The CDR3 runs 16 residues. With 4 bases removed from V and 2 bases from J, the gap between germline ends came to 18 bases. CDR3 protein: CASSRRVRGANYGYTF. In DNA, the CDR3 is TGTGCCAGCAGCCGGAGGGTGCGGGGCGCGAACTATGGCTACACCTTC. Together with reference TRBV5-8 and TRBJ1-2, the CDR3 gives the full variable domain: EAGVTQSPTHLIKTRGQQATLRCSPISGHTSVYWYQQALGLGLQFLLWYDEGEERNRGNFPPRFSGRQFPNYSSELNVNALELEDSALYLCASSRRVRGANYGYTFGSGTRLTVV.

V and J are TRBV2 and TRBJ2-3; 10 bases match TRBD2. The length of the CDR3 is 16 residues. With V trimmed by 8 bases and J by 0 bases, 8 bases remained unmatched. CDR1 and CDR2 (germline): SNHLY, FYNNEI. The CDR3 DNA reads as TGTGCCAGCTTGGTCTGGACTAGCGGAAGCACAGATACGCAGTATTTT. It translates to CASLVWTSGSTDTQYF.

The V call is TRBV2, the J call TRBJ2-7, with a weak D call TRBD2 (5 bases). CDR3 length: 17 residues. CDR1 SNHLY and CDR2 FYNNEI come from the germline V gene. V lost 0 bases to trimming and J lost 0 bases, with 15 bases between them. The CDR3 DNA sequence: TGTGCCAGCAGTGAAGCGCTTCAACGAGGGCTCTCCTACGAGCAGTACTTC. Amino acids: CASSEALQRGLSYEQYF.

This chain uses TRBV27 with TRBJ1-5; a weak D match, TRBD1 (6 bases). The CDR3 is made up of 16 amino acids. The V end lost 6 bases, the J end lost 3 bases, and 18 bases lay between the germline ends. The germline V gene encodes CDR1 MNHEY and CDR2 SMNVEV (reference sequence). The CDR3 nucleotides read TGTGCCAGCAGACTGGACAGTCTAGGATTCAATCAGCCCCAGCATTTT. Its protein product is CASRLDSLGFNQPQHF.

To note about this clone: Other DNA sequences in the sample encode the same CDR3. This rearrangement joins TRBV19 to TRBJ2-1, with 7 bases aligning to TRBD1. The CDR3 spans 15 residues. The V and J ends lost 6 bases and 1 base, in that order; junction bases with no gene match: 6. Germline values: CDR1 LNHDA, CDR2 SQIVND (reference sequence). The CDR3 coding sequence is TGTGCCAGTAGCCGACAGGGCTTTTCCTACAATGAGCAGTTCTTC. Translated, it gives CASSRQGFSYNEQFF.

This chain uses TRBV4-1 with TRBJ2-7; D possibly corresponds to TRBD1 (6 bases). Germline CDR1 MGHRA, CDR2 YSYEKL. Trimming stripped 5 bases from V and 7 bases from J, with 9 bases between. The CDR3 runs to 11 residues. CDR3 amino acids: CASSIGGEQYF. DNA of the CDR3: TGCGCCAGCAGCATAGGGGGTGAGCAGTACTTC.

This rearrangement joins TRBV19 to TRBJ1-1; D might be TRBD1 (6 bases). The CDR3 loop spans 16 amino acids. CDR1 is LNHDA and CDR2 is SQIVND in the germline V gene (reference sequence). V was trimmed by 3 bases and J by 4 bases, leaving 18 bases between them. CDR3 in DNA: TGTGCCAGTAGTATCGGTATAGGGGGATTAGGCACTGAAGCTTTCTTT. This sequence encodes CASSIGIGGLGTEAFF.

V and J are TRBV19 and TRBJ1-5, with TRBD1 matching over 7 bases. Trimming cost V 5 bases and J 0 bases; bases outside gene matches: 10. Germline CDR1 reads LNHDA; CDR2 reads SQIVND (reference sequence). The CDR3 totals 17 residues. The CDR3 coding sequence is TGTGCCAGTAGTGAGAGACAGGGCGAGACTAGCAATCAGCCCCAGCATTTT. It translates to CASSERQGETSNQPQHF.

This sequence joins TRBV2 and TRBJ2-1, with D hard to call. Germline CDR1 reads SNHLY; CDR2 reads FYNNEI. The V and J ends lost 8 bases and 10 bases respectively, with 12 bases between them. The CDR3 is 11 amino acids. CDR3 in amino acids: CASGPYEEQFF. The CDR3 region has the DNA TGTGCCAGCGGGCCTTACGAAGAGCAGTTCTTC.

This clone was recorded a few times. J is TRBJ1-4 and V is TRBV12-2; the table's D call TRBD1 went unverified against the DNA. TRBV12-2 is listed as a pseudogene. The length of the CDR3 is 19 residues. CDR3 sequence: CASRIRGRTGAATNEKLFF. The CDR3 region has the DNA TGTGCAAGTCGCATAAGGGGGCGGACAGGGGCGGCAACTAATGAAAAACTGTTTTTT.

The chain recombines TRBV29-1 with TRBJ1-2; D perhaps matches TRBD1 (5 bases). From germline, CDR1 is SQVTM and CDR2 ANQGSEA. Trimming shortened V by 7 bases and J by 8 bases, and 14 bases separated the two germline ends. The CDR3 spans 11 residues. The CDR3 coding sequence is TGCAGCGCTTCGGGGGTGGCGGGCTACACCTTC. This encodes CSASGVAGYTF.

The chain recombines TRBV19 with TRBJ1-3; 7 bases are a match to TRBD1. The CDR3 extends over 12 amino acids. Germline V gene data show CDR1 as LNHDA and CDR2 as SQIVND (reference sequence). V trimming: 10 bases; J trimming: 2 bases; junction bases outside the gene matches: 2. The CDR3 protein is CATGQAGNTIYF. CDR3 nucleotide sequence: TGTGCCACCGGACAGGCTGGAAACACCATATATTTT. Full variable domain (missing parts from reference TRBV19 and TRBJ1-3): DGGITQSPKYLFRKEGQNVTLSCEQNLNHDAMYWYRQDPGQGLRLIYYSQIVNDFQKGDIAEGYSVSREKKESFPLTVTSAQKNPTAFYLCATGQAGNTIYFGEGSWLTVV.

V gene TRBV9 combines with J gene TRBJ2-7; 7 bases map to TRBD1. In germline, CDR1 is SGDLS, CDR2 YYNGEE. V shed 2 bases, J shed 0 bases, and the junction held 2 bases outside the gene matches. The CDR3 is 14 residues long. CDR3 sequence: CASSVGQASYEQYF. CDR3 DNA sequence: TGTGCCAGCAGCGTCGGACAGGCCTCCTACGAGCAGTACTTC. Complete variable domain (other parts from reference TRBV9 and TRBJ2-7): DSGVTQTPKHLITATGQRVTLRCSPRSGDLSVYWYQQSLDQGLQFLIQYYNGEERAKGNILERFSAQQFPDLHSELNLSSLELGDSALYFCASSVGQASYEQYFGPGTRLTVT.

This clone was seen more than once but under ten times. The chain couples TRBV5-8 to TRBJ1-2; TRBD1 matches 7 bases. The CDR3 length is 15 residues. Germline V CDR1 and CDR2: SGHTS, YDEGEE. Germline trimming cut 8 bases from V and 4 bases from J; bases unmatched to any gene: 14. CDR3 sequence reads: CASIRQGPLVYGYTF. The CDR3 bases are TGTGCCAGTATTAGACAGGGCCCGTTGGTCTATGGCTACACCTTC.

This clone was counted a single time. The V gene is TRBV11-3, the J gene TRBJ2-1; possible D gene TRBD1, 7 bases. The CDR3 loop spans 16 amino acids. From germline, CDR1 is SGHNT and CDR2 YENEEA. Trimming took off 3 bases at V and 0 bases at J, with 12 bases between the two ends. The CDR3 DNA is TGTGCCAGCAGCTTGGAGGGACAGAACTCCTACAATGAGCAGTTCTTC. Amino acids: CASSLEGQNSYNEQFF.

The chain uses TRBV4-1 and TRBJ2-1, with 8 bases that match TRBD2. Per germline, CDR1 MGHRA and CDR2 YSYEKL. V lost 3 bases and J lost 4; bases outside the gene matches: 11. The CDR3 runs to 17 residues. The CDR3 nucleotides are TGCGCCAGCAGCCAGACACCCGGGAGCGGGGGATACAATGAGCAGTTCTTC. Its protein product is CASSQTPGSGGYNEQFF.

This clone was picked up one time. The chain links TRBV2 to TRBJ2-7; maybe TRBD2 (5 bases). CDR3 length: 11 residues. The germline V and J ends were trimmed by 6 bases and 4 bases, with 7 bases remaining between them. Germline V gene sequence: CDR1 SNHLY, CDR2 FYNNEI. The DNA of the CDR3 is TGTGCCAGCAGACTAGGGTACGAGCAGTACTTC. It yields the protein CASRLGYEQYF.

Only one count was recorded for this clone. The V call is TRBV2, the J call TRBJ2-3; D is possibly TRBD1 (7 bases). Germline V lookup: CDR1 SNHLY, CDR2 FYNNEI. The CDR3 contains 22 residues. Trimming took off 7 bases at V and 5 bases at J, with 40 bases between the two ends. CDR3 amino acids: CASIGRQGDSTSSGRYVDTQYF. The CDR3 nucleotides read TGTGCCAGCATTGGCCGACAGGGTGATTCCACTAGCAGCGGTCGGTACGTAGATACGCAGTATTTT. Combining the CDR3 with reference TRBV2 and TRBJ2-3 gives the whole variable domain EPEVTQTPSHQVTQMGQEVILRCVPISNHLYFYWYRQILGQKVEFLVSFYNNEISEKSEIFDDQFSVERPDGSNFTLKIRSTKLEDSAMYFCASIGRQGDSTSSGRYVDTQYFGPGTRLTVL.

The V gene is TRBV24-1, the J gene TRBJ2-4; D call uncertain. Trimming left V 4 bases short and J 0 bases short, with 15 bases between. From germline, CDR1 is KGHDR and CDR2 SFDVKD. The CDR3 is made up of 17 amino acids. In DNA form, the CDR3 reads TGTGCCACCAGTGACAGACTCCGACCCTTAGCCAAAAACATTCAGTACTTC. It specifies CATSDRLRPLAKNIQYF.

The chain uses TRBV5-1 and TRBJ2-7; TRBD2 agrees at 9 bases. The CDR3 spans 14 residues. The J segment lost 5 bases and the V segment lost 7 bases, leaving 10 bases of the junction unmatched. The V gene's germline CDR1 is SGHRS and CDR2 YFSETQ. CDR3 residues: CASVSSGAFHEQYF. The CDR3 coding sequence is TGCGCCAGCGTATCTAGCGGGGCCTTCCACGAGCAGTACTTC. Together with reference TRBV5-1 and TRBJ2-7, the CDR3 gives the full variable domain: KAGVTQTPRYLIKTRGQQVTLSCSPISGHRSVSWYQQTPGQGLQFLFEYFSETQRNKGNFPGRFSGRQFSNSRSEMNVSTLELGDSALYLCASVSSGAFHEQYFGPGTRLTVT.

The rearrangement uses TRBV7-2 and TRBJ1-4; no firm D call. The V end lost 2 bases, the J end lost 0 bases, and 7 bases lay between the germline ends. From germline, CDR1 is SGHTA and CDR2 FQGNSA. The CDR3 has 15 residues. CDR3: CASSLWEATNEKLFF. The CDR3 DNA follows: TGTGCCAGCAGCTTATGGGAGGCAACTAATGAAAAACTGTTTTTT. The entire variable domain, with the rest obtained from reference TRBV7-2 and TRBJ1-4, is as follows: GAGVSQSPSNKVTEKGKDVELRCDPISGHTALYWYRQSLGQGLEFLIYFQGNSAPDKSGLPSDRFSAERTGGSVSTLTIQRTQQEDSAVYLCASSLWEATNEKLFFGSGTQLSVL.

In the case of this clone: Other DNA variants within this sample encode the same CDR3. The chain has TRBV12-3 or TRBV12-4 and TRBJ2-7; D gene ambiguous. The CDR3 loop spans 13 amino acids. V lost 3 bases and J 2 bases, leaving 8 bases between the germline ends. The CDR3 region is CASSFGQPYEQYF. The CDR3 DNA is TGTGCCAGCAGTTTTGGGCAACCCTACGAGCAGTACTTC.

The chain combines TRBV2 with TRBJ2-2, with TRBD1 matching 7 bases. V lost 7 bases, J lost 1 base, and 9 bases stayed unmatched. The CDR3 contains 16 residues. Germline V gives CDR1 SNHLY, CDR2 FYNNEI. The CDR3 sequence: CASNDVRQGNTGELFF. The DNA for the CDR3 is TGTGCCAGCAATGACGTGAGACAGGGGAACACCGGGGAGCTGTTTTTT.

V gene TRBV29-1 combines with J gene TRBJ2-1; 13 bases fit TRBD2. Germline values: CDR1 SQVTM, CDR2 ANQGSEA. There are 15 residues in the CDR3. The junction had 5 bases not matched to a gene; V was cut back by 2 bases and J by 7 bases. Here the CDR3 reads CSVELPGLAGNEQFF. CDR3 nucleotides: TGCAGCGTTGAACTTCCGGGACTAGCGGGAAATGAGCAGTTCTTC.

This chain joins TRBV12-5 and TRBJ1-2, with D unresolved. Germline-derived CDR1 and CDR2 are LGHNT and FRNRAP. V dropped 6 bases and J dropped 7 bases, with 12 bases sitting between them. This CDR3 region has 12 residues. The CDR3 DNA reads TGTGCTAGTGGCCAACTACTTTTTGGCTACACCTTC. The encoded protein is CASGQLLFGYTF.

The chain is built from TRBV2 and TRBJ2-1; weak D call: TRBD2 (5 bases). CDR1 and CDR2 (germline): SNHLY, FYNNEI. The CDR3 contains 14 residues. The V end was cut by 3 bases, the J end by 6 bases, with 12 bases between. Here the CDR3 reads CASSDTRVVNEQFF. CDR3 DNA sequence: TGTGCCAGCAGTGATACGAGGGTGGTCAATGAGCAGTTCTTC.